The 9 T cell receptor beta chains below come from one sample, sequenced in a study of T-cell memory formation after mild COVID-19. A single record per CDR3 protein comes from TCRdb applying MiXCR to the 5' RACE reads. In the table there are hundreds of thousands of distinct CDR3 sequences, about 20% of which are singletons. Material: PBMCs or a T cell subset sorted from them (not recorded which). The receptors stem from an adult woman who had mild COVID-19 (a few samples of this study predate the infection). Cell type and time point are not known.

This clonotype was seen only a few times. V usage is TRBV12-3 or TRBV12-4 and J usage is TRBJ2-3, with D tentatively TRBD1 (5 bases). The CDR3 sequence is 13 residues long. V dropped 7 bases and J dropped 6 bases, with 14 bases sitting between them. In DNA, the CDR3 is TGTGCCAGCACCCCGAACCCAGGGGATACGCAGTATTTT. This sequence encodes CASTPNPGDTQYF.

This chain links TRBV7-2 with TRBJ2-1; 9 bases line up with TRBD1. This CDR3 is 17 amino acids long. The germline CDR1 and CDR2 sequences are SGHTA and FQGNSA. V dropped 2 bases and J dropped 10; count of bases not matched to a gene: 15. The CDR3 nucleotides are TGTGCCAGCAGCTTACCAATTATCCGGGACAGGGAGGGGGAGCAGTTCTTC. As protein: CASSLPIIRDREGEQFF.

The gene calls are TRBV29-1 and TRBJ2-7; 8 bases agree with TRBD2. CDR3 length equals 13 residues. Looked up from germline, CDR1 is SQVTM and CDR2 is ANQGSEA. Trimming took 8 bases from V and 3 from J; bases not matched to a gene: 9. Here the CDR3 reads CSFYGGAHYEQYF. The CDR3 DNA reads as TGCAGCTTCTACGGGGGGGCCCACTACGAGCAGTACTTC.

The CDR3 loop reads CASSQVTSGRARAGELFF. The CDR3 bases are TGTGCCAGCAGCCAAGTGACTAGCGGGAGGGCCAGGGCCGGGGAGCTGTTTTTT. The chain combines TRBV3-1 with TRBJ2-2; 14 bases align to TRBD2. There are 18 residues in the CDR3. V was pared by 1 base and J by 6 bases, with 7 bases of the junction left unmatched. Germline assignment: CDR1 LGHDT and CDR2 YNNKEL (reference sequence).

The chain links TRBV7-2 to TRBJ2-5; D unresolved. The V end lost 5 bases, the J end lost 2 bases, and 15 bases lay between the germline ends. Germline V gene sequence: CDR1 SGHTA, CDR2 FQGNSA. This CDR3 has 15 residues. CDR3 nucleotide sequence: TGTGCCAGCAGCCCCACGACGGAACGACAAGAGACCCAGTACTTC. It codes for CASSPTTERQETQYF.

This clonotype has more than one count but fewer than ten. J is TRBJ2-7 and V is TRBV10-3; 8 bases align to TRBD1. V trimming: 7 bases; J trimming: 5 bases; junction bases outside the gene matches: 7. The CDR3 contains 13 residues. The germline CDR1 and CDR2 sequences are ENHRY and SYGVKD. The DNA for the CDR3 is TGTGCCATCAAGTTTGGACAGGGCCACGAGCAGTACTTC. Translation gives CAIKFGQGHEQYF.

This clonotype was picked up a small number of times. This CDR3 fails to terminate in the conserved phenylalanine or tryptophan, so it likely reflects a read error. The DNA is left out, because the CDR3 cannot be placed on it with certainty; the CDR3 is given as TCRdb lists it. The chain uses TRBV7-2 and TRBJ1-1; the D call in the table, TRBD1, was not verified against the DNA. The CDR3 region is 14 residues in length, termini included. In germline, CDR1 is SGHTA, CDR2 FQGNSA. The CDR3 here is CASSLNRDRGYLYI.

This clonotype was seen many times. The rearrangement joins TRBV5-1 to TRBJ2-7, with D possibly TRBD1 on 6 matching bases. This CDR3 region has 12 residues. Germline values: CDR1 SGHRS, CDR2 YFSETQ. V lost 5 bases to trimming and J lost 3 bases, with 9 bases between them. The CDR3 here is CASRQGDYEQYF. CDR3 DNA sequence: TGCGCCAGCAGACAGGGTGACTACGAGCAGTACTTC.

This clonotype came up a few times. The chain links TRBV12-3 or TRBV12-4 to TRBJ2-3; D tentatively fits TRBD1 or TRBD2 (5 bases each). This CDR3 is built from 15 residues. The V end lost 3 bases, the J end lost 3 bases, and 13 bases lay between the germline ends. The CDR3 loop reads CASSLGSQGTDTQYF. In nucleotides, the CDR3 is TGTGCCAGCAGTTTGGGGAGTCAGGGAACAGATACGCAGTATTTT.